Sequencing of this T cell receptor (beta chain) was carried out in a study of blood T cell repertoires in COVID-19. Study-wide context: Italy, Spain and the United States were the sources of the convalescent and acute COVID-19 samples.

The protocol was immunoSEQ multiplex PCR, while the TCRdb copy is restricted to in-frame clones and leaves out a portion. Of roughly 99,000 clones in the sample, 85% to 90% were seen once. Trimming shortened V by 5 bases and J by 4 bases, and 12 bases separated the two germline ends. Germline loops: CDR1 MGHDK, CDR2 SYGVNS. The CDR3 runs 13 residues. The receptor's source is a man aged 50 to 60 with COVID-19, enrolled during active disease. The chain combines TRBV25-1 with TRBJ2-7; perhaps TRBD1 as D (5 bases). Source material: peripheral blood. The CDR3 sequence is CASSRVGLYEQYF. CDR3 DNA: TGTGCCAGCAGTAGGGTGGGGCTTTACGAGCAGTACTTC.